These T cell receptor beta chains were read from a single sample in a study of T cells in tumors after PD-1 blockade. Measured with immunoSEQ multiplex PCR; TCRdb has only the in-frame clones, and not every one. In the table there are about 7,600 clones, approximately 60% of which are singletons. The sample here was tumor tissue, taken after anti-PD-1 treatment. The source of these receptors is a human donor with basal cell carcinoma. CDR3s include the opening cysteine and the closing phenylalanine or tryptophan. The order of the fields is J gene, D gene, clone size, V gene, CDR3 DNA, CDR3 protein. The D gene is left open where the match is weak. Clone size appears in some rows only: once, few, many, or a class for an expanded clone.

>TRBJ2-7|.|.|TRBV7-8
TGTGCCAGCAGCTTACTACTTGACGAGCAGTACTTC
CASSLLLDEQYF
>TRBJ2-2|.|.|TRBV27
TGTGCCAGCAGTCTCGCCGGCAGGGTTAGGACGAACACCGGGGAGCTGTTTTTT
CASSLAGRVRTNTGELFF
>TRBJ1-2|TRBD1|.|TRBV6-6
TGTGCCAGCAGTTACCGACAGGGGGATGGCTACACCTTC
CASSYRQGDGYTF
>TRBJ2-1|TRBD2|once|TRBV5-1
TGCGCCAGCAGCCCCGTGGCTAGCGGGGGTGCCGGCCGCTACAATGAGCAGTTCTTC
CASSPVASGGAGRYNEQFF
>TRBJ2-7|.|.|TRBV7-8
TGTGCCAGCAGCGCAGGGGCGTCCCTTCGAGCTTTCGTCTTCTCCTACGAGCAGTACTTC
CASSAGASLRAFVFSYEQYF
>TRBJ2-1|TRBD2|.|TRBV19
TGTGCCAGTAGCCACCTCCTAGCGGGGGGGGGAAAGCAGTTCTTC
CASSHLLAGGGKQFF
>TRBJ2-2|TRBD1|.|TRBV27
TGTGCCACCTCGGACAGGGTAGTTACCGGGGAGCTGTTTTTT
CATSDRVVTGELFF
>TRBJ1-2|TRBD1|.|TRBV7-9
TGTGCCAGCAGTTCGGGGACAGGAGGAACCCATGGCTACACCTTC
CASSSGTGGTHGYTF
>TRBJ2-2|.|.|TRBV2
TGTGCCAGCAGGTGGGACACCAACACCGGGGAGCTGTTTTTT
CASRWDTNTGELFF
>TRBJ2-1|TRBD2|.|TRBV5-1
TGCGCCAGCAGCTTTCCAGCGGGGGAAAACAATGAGCAGTTCTTC
CASSFPAGENNEQFF
>TRBJ2-1|TRBD2|few|TRBV7-2
TGTGCCAGCAGCTTATTGCCCACTAGCGGTCTCAATGAGCAGTTCTTC
CASSLLPTSGLNEQFF
>TRBJ2-1|.|.|TRBV6-6
TGTGCCAGCAGCCGAGATTCGGGGGCTTTATCCTACAATGAGCAGTTCTTC
CASSRDSGALSYNEQFF
>TRBJ1-2|TRBD1|few|TRBV6-2/TRBV6-3
TGTGCCAGCAGTTGGACAGGAGCTTATGGCTACACCTTC
CASSWTGAYGYTF
>TRBJ2-5|.|.|TRBV5-1
TGCGCCAGCAGTAAAGGGAACCAAGAGACCCAGTACTTC
CASSKGNQETQYF
>TRBJ1-5|.|.|TRBV28
TGTGCCAGCAGTCGACAGGCTAAAGGCAATCAGCCCCAGCATTTT
CASSRQAKGNQPQHF
>TRBJ2-2|TRBD1|large|TRBV30
TGTGCCTGGACACCCGACAGGGGGTATGGGGAGCTGTTTTTT
CAWTPDRGYGELFF
>TRBJ2-7|.|.|TRBV13
TGTGCCAGCAGCGTGAGACAGTTGGGATCCTACGAGCAGTACTTC
CASSVRQLGSYEQYF
>TRBJ1-2|TRBD1|.|TRBV7-2
TGTGCCAGCAGCTTGGGACAGAAAAACTATGGCTACACCTTC
CASSLGQKNYGYTF
>TRBJ1-2|.|.|TRBV5-1
TGCGCCAGCAGATGGGGTTTGGACTATGGCTACACCTTC
CASRWGLDYGYTF
>TRBJ1-1|TRBD1|once|TRBV11-3
TGTGCCAGCAGCACGGGACAGGGGGAGACCACTGAAGCTTTCTTT
CASSTGQGETTEAFF
>TRBJ2-1|.|once|TRBV18
TGTGCCAGCTCACCTTTCCGGGTCAACAGCTTCTCCTACAATGAGCAGTTCTTC
CASSPFRVNSFSYNEQFF
>TRBJ1-1|.|.|TRBV30
TGTGCCTGGAGTTTAGCAGGATACACTGAAGCTTTCTTT
CAWSLAGYTEAFF
>TRBJ2-7|TRBD1|.|TRBV6-5
TGTGCCAGCAGCATACAGGGGGCGCGAAAAAACGAGCAGTACTTC
CASSIQGARKNEQYF
>TRBJ2-2|.|.|TRBV6-6
TGTGCGGATTCCAGCTCGAACACCGGGGAGCTGTTTTTT
CADSSSNTGELFF
>TRBJ2-3|.|.|TRBV19
TGTGCCAGTAGTACTGGCTGGCCGAAAGATACGCAGTATTTT
CASSTGWPKDTQYF
>TRBJ1-2|.|once|TRBV24-1
TGTGCCACCAGTGACGCCGGGACACCTCACTATGGCTACACCTTC
CATSDAGTPHYGYTF
>TRBJ2-4|.|.|TRBV7-2
TGTGCCAGCAGCCCAGGGGGGGGGAGGACCAAAAACATTCAGTACTTC
CASSPGGGRTKNIQYF
>TRBJ1-5|TRBD1|few|TRBV19
TGTGCCAGTAGTTCCCGACAGGGGGATCAGCCCCAGCATTTT
CASSSRQGDQPQHF
>TRBJ2-3|TRBD2|medium-sized|TRBV3-1/TRBV3-2
TGTGCCAGCAGCCAAGTTAGCGGGGGGGCAGATACGCAGTATTTT
CASSQVSGGADTQYF
>TRBJ2-7|.|few|TRBV7-2
TGTGCCAGCAGCTTAGCGCCGGGGAATTACGAGCAGTACTTC
CASSLAPGNYEQYF
>TRBJ1-6|TRBD1|few|TRBV10-3
TGTGCCATCAGTGAGTCCGAGGGACAGAATTCACCCCTCCACTTT
CAISESEGQNSPLHF
>TRBJ2-1|.|few|TRBV10-3
TGTGCCATCAGTGAGCGGCAGCTGAATGAGCAGTTCTTC
CAISERQLNEQFF
>TRBJ1-2|.|few|TRBV5-1
TGCGCCAGCAGCCAGTTAGACACGCTCTATGGCTACACCTTC
CASSQLDTLYGYTF
>TRBJ2-5|.|.|TRBV10-1
TGCGCCAGCAGGGACAGTACGAAAGAGACCCAGTACTTC
CASRDSTKETQYF
>TRBJ2-7|TRBD2|.|TRBV30
TGTGCCTGGAGTGTAAGCCTAGCGGGGGGTCGCGAGCAGTACTTC
CAWSVSLAGGREQYF
>TRBJ2-1|.|.|TRBV7-9
TGTGCCAGCAGCTTAGGGTCAGGACAGAGATTCAATGAGCAGTTCTTC
CASSLGSGQRFNEQFF
>TRBJ2-5|.|once|TRBV5-6
TGTGCCAGCAGCTTCCTGGACGCAACGGAGACCCAGTACTTC
CASSFLDATETQYF
>TRBJ1-1|.|medium-sized|TRBV5-1
TGCGCCAGCACAAAGGCCATGGGGGTTGGTTACACTGAAGCTTTCTTT
CASTKAMGVGYTEAFF
>TRBJ1-1|TRBD1|.|TRBV18
TGTGCCAGCTCGCCTGGGACAGGGGGCCTTATGAACACTGAAGCTTTCTTT
CASSPGTGGLMNTEAFF
>TRBJ2-3|TRBD1|.|TRBV6-5
TGTGCCAGCAGAAGACAGGGGGCAACAGATACGCAGTATTTT
CASRRQGATDTQYF
>TRBJ1-1|.|.|TRBV14
TGTGCCAGCAGCCAAGTATTTGGGAGGGGCAACACTGAAGCTTTCTTT
CASSQVFGRGNTEAFF
>TRBJ2-2|.|.|TRBV29-1
TGCAGCGTTGCCGGGACAACGGATGACACCGGGGAGCTGTTTTTT
CSVAGTTDDTGELFF